One and the same sample provided the 22 T cell receptor beta chains below, sequenced in a study of Graves' ophthalmopathy and Graves' hyperthyroidism listed by TCRdb under 2018. These reads were obtained on an Illumina HiSeq 2000. TCR beta CDR3 regions were amplified from RNA transcripts for repertoire sequencing. The first round was an RT-PCR using HTBI primers with the Qiagen OneStep RT-PCR kit, and this first round was followed by a second-round multiplex PCR, then size selection and purification. The public reads were quality trimmed at Q25 with fastp and then assembled into clones with MiXCR by TCRdb, keeping productive beta chains. Each entry is one CDR3 protein sequence, shown with its most common DNA and genes. For this sample there are about half a million distinct CDR3 sequences; over 13% appear just once. The leading ten clones occupy 9.8% of the sample. Material for sequencing was blood. The receptors come from a woman aged 25 to 39 with Graves' ophthalmopathy. Donor details come from another sample of the same person, matched by shared clones.

In this sample, this clonotype turned up a few times. CDR3 region: CASSHRQGEAGELFF. In DNA form, the CDR3 reads TGCGCCAGCAGCCACCGACAGGGGGAGGCCGGGGAGCTGTTTTTT. The V gene is TRBV4-1, the J gene TRBJ2-2; 9 bases agree with TRBD1. The V gene's germline CDR1 is MGHRA and CDR2 YSYEKL. The CDR3 is made up of 15 amino acids. V gave up 3 bases and J gave up 6 bases; unmatched junction bases: 5.

Details on this clonotype: A junction end diverges from the germline sequence, so it may reflect a read error. The rearrangement links TRBV7-2 to TRBJ1-3; D call uncertain. From germline, CDR1 is SGHTA and CDR2 FQGNSA. The CDR3 has 13 residues. Written as DNA, the CDR3 is TGTGCCAGTAGCTGTTACTCTGGAAACACCATATATTTT. Translated, it gives CASSCYSGNTIYF.

This clonotype was observed many times. The chain recombines TRBV6-2 or TRBV6-3 with TRBJ1-1; D remains unclear. Between the trimmed V and J ends, which lost 8 bases and 1 base, there was a span of 8 bases. CDR3 length: 12 amino acids. Germline CDR1 and CDR2: MNHEY and SVGEGT. The CDR3 protein is CASQTRNTEAFF. The CDR3 bases are TGTGCCAGCCAAACAAGGAACACTGAAGCTTTCTTT.

There are many counts of this clonotype. The chain carries TRBV6-1 and TRBJ1-5, with 9 bases that match TRBD1. Per germline, CDR1 MNHNS and CDR2 SASEGT. After removal of 4 bases from V and 4 bases from J, the junction contained 5 bases not matched to a gene. The CDR3 has 15 amino acids. CDR3 DNA sequence: TGTGCCAGCAGTGGCCGGGACAGGGAAAATCAGCCCCAGCATTTT. Protein sequence: CASSGRDRENQPQHF.

This clonotype was seen at least ten times. The J gene is TRBJ1-2, the V gene TRBV12-3 or TRBV12-4; TRBD1 might be the D (5 bases). Trimming pared 7 bases from V and 7 bases from J, leaving 10 bases between. The CDR3 has 11 residues. The CDR3 coding sequence is TGTGCCAGCATGACAGTCACTGGCTACACCTTC. Translating it yields CASMTVTGYTF.

This clonotype was seen many times. The chain carries TRBV2 and TRBJ1-2; D is unclear. V lost 5 bases and J lost 0, with 10 bases in between. The CDR3 spans 14 residues. The germline gives CDR1 SNHLY, CDR2 FYNNEI. CDR3 DNA: TGTGCCAGCAGTTCCCGTACCGCTAACTATGGCTACACCTTC. It encodes CASSSRTANYGYTF.

This clonotype was seen a handful of times. Likely a read error: the CDR3 ends without its conserved phenylalanine or tryptophan. This chain joins TRBV30 and TRBJ2-7; the match to TRBD1 covers 10 bases. CDR1 and CDR2 (germline): GTSNPN, SVGIG (reference sequence). The CDR3 loop spans 14 amino acids. With V trimmed by 2 bases and J by 4 bases, 5 bases remained unmatched. In DNA, the CDR3 is TGTGCCTGGAGTTTAGGACAGGGGGGATACGAGCAGTACTGC. Its protein product is CAWSLGQGGYEQYC.

As regards this clonotype: At one end the junction does not follow the germline gene, possibly because of a read error. The chain links TRBV7-9 to TRBJ2-5; D call uncertain. Germline values: CDR1 SEHNR, CDR2 FQNEAQ (reference sequence). The CDR3 covers 13 residues. The CDR3 nucleotides are TGCGCCAGCAGCTTTGACTTTAAAGAGACCCAGTGCTTC. Encoded protein: CASSFDFKETQCF.

In its sample, this clonotype was seen many times. Here the CDR3 DNA reads TGCGCCAGCAGCTGGGGGACAGGGGATTCTGGAAACACCATATATTTT. Encoded protein: CASSWGTGDSGNTIYF. This chain links TRBV5-1 with TRBJ1-3; 10 nucleotides match TRBD1. The trim removed 3 bases at V and 1 base at J, leaving 4 bases unmatched. This CDR3 contains 16 residues. Germline CDR1 is SGHRS and CDR2 is YFSETQ.

The rearrangement joins TRBV10-3 to TRBJ1-1; D perhaps matches TRBD1 (5 bases). With 11 bases removed from V and 3 bases from J, the gap between germline ends came to 13 bases. There are 12 residues in the CDR3. Looked up from germline, CDR1 is ENHRY and CDR2 is SYGVKD. CDR3 sequence reads: CAARGDYTEAFF. The CDR3 nucleotides are TGTGCCGCTCGGGGGGATTACACTGAAGCTTTCTTT.

This clonotype was detected a few times. The chain couples TRBV14 to TRBJ1-3; D is unresolved. The germline V gene has CDR1 SGHDN and CDR2 FVKESK. The CDR3 has 16 residues. The V end was cut by 1 base, the J end by 0 bases, with 10 bases between. The CDR3 is CASSQVRGSSGNTIYF. DNA of the CDR3: TGTGCCAGCAGCCAAGTGCGAGGTTCCTCTGGAAACACCATATATTTT.

This clonotype was counted at least ten times. This CDR3 reads CASSLAGTLAYEQYF. CDR3 bases: TGTGCCAGCAGCTTAGCCGGGACGCTGGCCTACGAGCAGTACTTC. The chain joins TRBV7-2 to TRBJ2-7; D might be TRBD1 or TRBD2, each matching 5 bases. The V and J ends lost 0 bases and 2 bases respectively, with 11 bases between them. This CDR3 spans 15 amino acids. CDR1 is SGHTA, CDR2 FQGNSA, per germline.

CDR3 in amino acids: CASSRPLDPGNTGELFF. For the CDR3, the DNA is TGTGCCAGCAGTAGGCCCCTTGATCCGGGGAACACCGGGGAGCTGTTTTTT. The chain is built from TRBV6-1 and TRBJ2-2; D unclear. The V and J ends lost 5 bases and 1 base respectively, with 17 bases between them. This CDR3 has 17 amino acids. Germline CDR1 is MNHNS and CDR2 is SASEGT.

This rearrangement joins TRBV30 to TRBJ2-7, with a weak D call TRBD1 (5 bases). Trimming left V 1 base short and J 4 bases short, with 5 bases between. This CDR3 contains 11 residues. Germline CDR1 GTSNPN, CDR2 SVGIG (reference sequence). The CDR3 sequence is CAWSGQYEQYF. CDR3 DNA: TGTGCCTGGAGTGGACAGTACGAGCAGTACTTC. The complete variable domain, with remaining parts taken from reference TRBV30 and TRBJ2-7, reads SQTIHQWPATLVQPVGSPLSLECTVEGTSNPNLYWYRQAAGRGLQLLFYSVGIGQISSEVPQNLSASRPQDRQFILSSKKLLLSDSGFYLCAWSGQYEQYFGPGTRLTVT.

This chain uses TRBV15 with TRBJ1-1; 7 bases are shared with TRBD1. The CDR3 is made up of 14 amino acids. Germline V CDR1 and CDR2: LNHNV, YYDKDF (reference sequence). V dropped 5 bases and J dropped 3; count of bases not matched to a gene: 6. This CDR3 reads CATSCMTGYTEAFF. CDR3 sequence (DNA): TGTGCCACCAGCTGTATGACAGGGTACACTGAAGCTTTCTTT.

This clonotype was seen many times. CDR3 loop: CASSFGRLQETQYF. The DNA for the CDR3 is TGTGCCAGCAGTTTCGGCAGGCTCCAAGAGACCCAGTACTTC. The chain has TRBV28 and TRBJ2-5; D is unclear. Germline V gene sequence: CDR1 MDHEN, CDR2 SYDVKM. This CDR3 has 14 residues. Between the trimmed V and J ends, which lost 3 bases and 1 base, there was a span of 9 bases.

J is TRBJ2-2 and V is TRBV7-9; 7 positions match TRBD2. V shed 5 bases and J 3 bases; nucleotides not matched to a gene: 6. This CDR3 region has 15 residues. Germline CDR1 SEHNR, CDR2 FQNEAQ (reference sequence). The CDR3 DNA sequence: TGTGCCAGCAGCCAACGGCGGGAGTACACCGGGGAGCTGTTTTTT. This codes for CASSQRREYTGELFF.

This clonotype showed up just a few times. The limits of the CDR3 on the DNA are not certain, so only TCRdb's listed CDR3 is given. V usage is TRBV7-5 and J usage is TRBJ1-1; the table's D call, TRBD1, has no DNA check behind it. TRBV7-5 is a documented pseudogene. The CDR3 is 22 residues long, ends included. The CDR3 loop is CTSVPEPPGQSFLSNMNTEAFF.

This clonotype was observed at least ten times. The chain has TRBV5-1 and TRBJ1-1; 7 bases agree with TRBD1. The V gene end was trimmed by 4 bases and the J gene end by 1 base; junction bases not matched to a gene: 4. The germline V gene encodes CDR1 SGHRS and CDR2 YFSETQ. The CDR3 totals 14 residues. The CDR3 DNA is TGCGCCAGCAGCCCGGGACAGTGGAACACTGAAGCTTTCTTT. Its protein product is CASSPGQWNTEAFF.

This clonotype was seen many times. This sequence joins TRBV12-3 or TRBV12-4 and TRBJ2-7; D is undetermined. Trimming removed 6 bases at V and 5 bases at J, with 11 bases between. The CDR3 has 12 residues. CDR3: CASRTLGDEQYF. The CDR3 DNA is TGTGCCAGCAGGACGTTAGGCGACGAGCAGTACTTC.

There are many counts of this clonotype. V gene TRBV20-1 combines with J gene TRBJ2-7, with D unresolved. The CDR3 consists of 14 residues. Germline V CDR1 and CDR2: DFQATT, SNEGSKA (reference sequence). V dropped 3 bases and J dropped 7 bases, with 19 bases sitting between them. CDR3 in amino acids: CSASPGRGVVEQYF. The CDR3 region has the DNA TGCAGTGCTAGCCCGGGCCGAGGCGTGGTAGAGCAGTACTTC.

V and J are TRBV29-1 and TRBJ1-2; D not certain. CDR1 SQVTM and CDR2 ANQGSEA come from the germline V gene. The CDR3 loop spans 13 amino acids. Trimming stripped 6 bases from V and 3 bases from J, with 14 bases between. In DNA, the CDR3 is TGCAGCGTCCGGACGGCCGCCCACTATGGCTACACCTTC. Translated, it gives CSVRTAAHYGYTF.